The 24 T cell receptor beta chains below were found in one sample sequenced in a study of OX40 agonist ivuxolimab in advanced cancers. The method was immunoSEQ multiplex PCR; TCRdb's version includes in-frame clones alone and lacks a portion of them. This table holds tens of thousands of clones, about 91% found once. Sequenced material: CD4+ or CD8+ T cells sorted from blood, taken in a trial of the OX40 agonist ivuxolimab. The receptors were gathered from an adult with an advanced solid tumor such as melanoma, head and neck, liver or kidney cancer.

This clone has only a few counts. The genes are TRBV9 and TRBJ2-5, with TRBD1 matching over 8 bases. V dropped 0 bases and J dropped 2; count of bases not matched to a gene: 3. This CDR3 spans 15 amino acids. CDR1 is SGDLS, CDR2 YYNGEE, per germline. The CDR3 loop is CASSVDTGGQETQYF. The CDR3 region has the DNA TGTGCCAGCAGCGTAGATACAGGGGGGCAAGAGACCCAGTACTTC.

V is TRBV6-5 and J is TRBJ2-3; D uncertain. Per the germline V gene, CDR1 is MNHEY and CDR2 is SVGAGI. Trimming removed 8 bases at V and 9 bases at J, with 9 bases between. This CDR3 contains 10 residues. The CDR3, as DNA: TGTGCCAGCGGCTTTAAAACGCAGTATTTT. Protein product: CASGFKTQYF.

The chain has TRBV7-9 and TRBJ2-3; 16 bases are a match to TRBD2. Unmatched junction bases numbered 10, after V lost 5 bases and J lost 5 bases. The germline gives CDR1 SEHNR, CDR2 FQNEAQ (reference sequence). This CDR3 spans 18 amino acids. In nucleotides, the CDR3 is TGTGCCAGCAGCCCAATGGGACTAGCGGGAGGGCCAAAAGATACGCAGTATTTT. This encodes CASSPMGLAGGPKDTQYF.

The rearrangement links TRBV19 to TRBJ2-1; 8 nucleotides align to TRBD2. The CDR3 runs 17 residues. The germline gives CDR1 LNHDA, CDR2 SQIVND (reference sequence). Germline trimming cut 3 bases from V and 4 bases from J; bases unmatched to any gene: 11. This CDR3 is CASSMGVVAGRYNEQFF. In DNA form, the CDR3 reads TGTGCCAGTAGTATGGGAGTGGTAGCGGGAAGGTACAATGAGCAGTTCTTC.

This chain uses TRBV27 with TRBJ2-5; 7 bases are shared with TRBD2. Looked up from germline, CDR1 is MNHEY and CDR2 is SMNVEV (reference sequence). The CDR3 has 14 amino acids. V dropped 2 bases and J dropped 1; count of bases not matched to a gene: 1. CDR3 nucleotides: TGTGCCAGCAGTTTAGCGGGAGTCCAAGAGACCCAGTACTTC. Its translation: CASSLAGVQETQYF.

The V call is TRBV4-2, the J call TRBJ2-5; 13 bases are a match to TRBD2. Germline V lookup: CDR1 LGHNA, CDR2 YNFKEQ. The trim removed 1 base at V and 4 bases at J, leaving 6 bases unmatched. This CDR3 comprises 17 residues. CDR3 protein: CASSQVRTSGRVETQYF. DNA for the CDR3: TGTGCCAGCAGCCAAGTACGGACTAGCGGGAGAGTAGAGACCCAGTACTTC.

The V gene is TRBV11-3, the J gene TRBJ2-5; D is undetermined. The germline V gene has CDR1 SGHNT and CDR2 YENEEA. The V gene lost 0 bases and the J gene lost 7 bases, with 6 bases spanning the gap. This CDR3 comprises 12 residues. This CDR3 reads CASSLDLRTQYF. The DNA of the CDR3 is TGTGCCAGCAGCTTAGATCTAAGGACCCAGTACTTC.

The chain joins TRBV30 to TRBJ1-1; D gene uncertain. The germline CDR1 and CDR2 sequences are GTSNPN and SVGIG (reference sequence). This CDR3 spans 14 amino acids. V was pared by 3 bases and J by 0 bases, with 11 bases between. The CDR3: CAWRGSHMNTEAFF. In DNA form, the CDR3 reads TGTGCCTGGAGGGGTAGCCACATGAACACTGAAGCTTTCTTT. The full variable domain, rest sourced from reference TRBV30 and TRBJ1-1, is SQTIHQWPATLVQPVGSPLSLECTVEGTSNPNLYWYRQAAGRGLQLLFYSVGIGQISSEVPQNLSASRPQDRQFILSSKKLLLSDSGFYLCAWRGSHMNTEAFFGQGTRLTVV.

The chain has TRBV5-5 and TRBJ2-7; D may be TRBD2 (5 bases). Per germline, CDR1 SGHKS and CDR2 YYEKEE (reference sequence). CDR3 length: 14 amino acids. The V and J ends lost 1 base and 7 bases respectively, with 15 bases between them. CDR3 loop: CASSLLQNSGEQYF. CDR3 nucleotide sequence: TGTGCCAGCAGCTTGCTTCAGAATTCGGGGGAGCAGTACTTC. Full variable domain (outside the CDR3, taken from reference TRBV5-5 and TRBJ2-7): DAGVTQSPTHLIKTRGQQVTLRCSPISGHKSVSWYQQVLGQGPQFIFQYYEKEERGRGNFPDRFSARQFPNYSSELNVNALLLGDSALYLCASSLLQNSGEQYFGPGTRLTVT.

The count of this clone is one. The chain joins TRBV5-1 to TRBJ1-2, with D unresolved. This CDR3 is built from 14 residues. Germline V gene data show CDR1 as SGHRS and CDR2 as YFSETQ. V was clipped by 0 bases and J by 4 bases, with 10 bases between them. The CDR3 protein is CASSLVPQSYGYTF. CDR3 DNA: TGCGCCAGCAGCTTGGTCCCCCAGAGCTATGGCTACACCTTC.

The chain combines TRBV29-1 with TRBJ2-7; tentatively, D is TRBD1 (5 bases). Trimming removed 2 bases at V and 5 bases at J, with 13 bases between. The germline V gene encodes CDR1 SQVTM and CDR2 ANQGSEA. The CDR3 covers 13 residues. The chain's CDR3 is CSVEPPGLHEQYF. In DNA form, the CDR3 reads TGCAGCGTTGAACCGCCAGGGCTACACGAGCAGTACTTC.

The chain has TRBV19 and TRBJ1-4; no firm D call. In germline, CDR1 is LNHDA, CDR2 SQIVND (reference sequence). There are 15 residues in the CDR3. V was trimmed by 7 bases and J by 5 bases, leaving 17 bases between them. The CDR3 reads CASTPLARSNEKLFF. The CDR3 region has the DNA TGTGCCAGTACTCCCCTGGCCAGGTCAAATGAAAAACTGTTTTTT. Full variable domain (outside the CDR3, taken from reference TRBV19 and TRBJ1-4): DGGITQSPKYLFRKEGQNVTLSCEQNLNHDAMYWYRQDPGQGLRLIYYSQIVNDFQKGDIAEGYSVSREKKESFPLTVTSAQKNPTAFYLCASTPLARSNEKLFFGSGTQLSVL.

CDR3 region: CASIEGLNTGELFF. CDR3 nucleotide sequence: TGTGCCAGCATTGAGGGCCTCAACACCGGGGAGCTGTTTTTT. This chain joins TRBV28 and TRBJ2-2; weak D call: TRBD2 (5 bases). The germline V gene has CDR1 MDHEN and CDR2 SYDVKM. The CDR3 covers 14 residues. Trimming removed 7 bases from V and 2 bases from J, with 11 bases in between.

V and J are TRBV2 and TRBJ1-2; D is perhaps TRBD1 (5 bases). V was clipped by 2 bases and J by 0 bases, with 10 bases between them. Germline values: CDR1 SNHLY, CDR2 FYNNEI. CDR3 length equals 15 residues. CDR3 in amino acids: CASSEQGLANYGYTF. In DNA form, the CDR3 reads TGTGCCAGCAGTGAACAGGGACTAGCTAACTATGGCTACACCTTC.

The chain recombines TRBV11-3 with TRBJ2-3; 11 nucleotides match TRBD2. V shed 6 bases, J shed 2 bases, and the junction held 10 bases outside the gene matches. The germline V gene encodes CDR1 SGHNT and CDR2 YENEEA. CDR3 length: 17 residues. This CDR3 is CASSHQTSGEATDTQYF. The CDR3 coding sequence is TGTGCCAGCAGTCATCAGACTAGCGGGGAAGCCACAGATACGCAGTATTTT.

In this sample, this clone turned up a few times. The genes are TRBV5-1 and TRBJ2-3; possible D gene TRBD1, 6 bases. The CDR3 contains 15 residues. Germline-derived CDR1 and CDR2 are SGHRS and YFSETQ. Trimming took off 4 bases at V and 1 base at J, with 13 bases between the two ends. This chain's CDR3 is CASSNGAGGTDTQYF. CDR3 DNA sequence: TGCGCCAGCAGCAACGGGGCAGGGGGCACAGATACGCAGTATTTT.

The V and J genes are TRBV6-5 and TRBJ1-4; D gene ambiguous. Trimming pared 0 bases from V and 8 bases from J, leaving 16 bases between. Germline CDR1 MNHEY, CDR2 SVGAGI. This CDR3 has 16 residues. The CDR3 nucleotides read TGTGCCAGCAGTTACTCGAGGCCGGGAGTCGGGGAAAAACTGTTTTTT. The encoded protein is CASSYSRPGVGEKLFF.

This sequence joins TRBV19 and TRBJ2-4; either TRBD1 or TRBD2 may fit D (7 bases each). From germline, CDR1 is LNHDA and CDR2 SQIVND (reference sequence). V shed 2 bases and J shed 3 bases, with 17 bases lying between them. CDR3 length: 17 amino acids. Written as DNA, the CDR3 is TGTGCCAGTAGTATATGGGGGGGACAGTCAGGCAAAAACATTCAGTACTTC. Its translation: CASSIWGGQSGKNIQYF.

J is TRBJ2-2 and V is TRBV7-3; 9 bases are shared with TRBD1. V was pared by 5 bases and J by 4 bases, with 8 bases of the junction left unmatched. This CDR3 is 16 amino acids long. CDR1 and CDR2 from the germline V gene are SGHTA and FQGTGA. The CDR3 loop reads CASSTTGGAGTGELFF. Here the CDR3 DNA reads TGTGCCAGCAGCACAACAGGGGGCGCGGGCACCGGGGAGCTGTTTTTT.

The DNA of the CDR3 is TGCGCCAGCAGCCAGGCCGGGACAGGGGAGGGTGGCTACACCTTC. It specifies CASSQAGTGEGGYTF. The chain uses TRBV5-1 and TRBJ1-2, with TRBD1 matching 10 bases. J gave up 7 bases and V 4 bases, and 10 bases lay outside the gene matches. The CDR3 is 15 amino acids. Germline V gives CDR1 SGHRS, CDR2 YFSETQ.

The chain employs TRBV28 and TRBJ2-6; no clear D. This CDR3 has 16 residues. The V and J ends lost 7 bases and 0 bases respectively, with 13 bases between them. Germline loops: CDR1 MDHEN, CDR2 SYDVKM. The CDR3 here is CASTRAPVSGANVLTF. The CDR3 nucleotides are TGTGCCAGCACCCGAGCCCCCGTCTCTGGGGCCAACGTCCTGACTTTC. Full variable domain (outside the CDR3, taken from reference TRBV28 and TRBJ2-6): DVKVTQSSRYLVKRTGEKVFLECVQDMDHENMFWYRQDPGLGLRLIYFSYDVKMKEKGDIPEGYSVSREKKERFSLILESASTNQTSMYLCASTRAPVSGANVLTFGAGSRLTVL.

V and J are TRBV7-3 and TRBJ2-3; TRBD1 matches 8 bases. Losses at the gene ends were 2 bases for V and 1 base for J; bases not matched to a gene: 2. Germline V CDR1 and CDR2: SGHTA, FQGTGA. The CDR3 spans 15 residues. CDR3 residues: CASSLGTGRTDTQYF. DNA for the CDR3: TGTGCCAGCAGCTTAGGGACAGGACGCACAGATACGCAGTATTTT.

The gene calls are TRBV10-3 and TRBJ2-3; D gene unclear. There are 13 residues in the CDR3. The germline V and J ends were trimmed by 10 bases and 2 bases, with 13 bases remaining between them. CDR1 is ENHRY, CDR2 SYGVKD, per germline. CDR3 sequence (DNA): TGTGCCACCACCCGAGCTCTCACAGATACGCAGTATTTT. Protein sequence: CATTRALTDTQYF.

The chain combines TRBV5-4 with TRBJ2-7; D is perhaps TRBD2 (6 bases). The V gene's germline CDR1 is SGHNT and CDR2 YYREEE (reference sequence). V lost 1 base, J lost 4 bases, and 9 bases lay in between. The CDR3 contains 13 residues. CDR3 bases: TGTGCCAGCAGCTTGCCACGGGGGTACGAGCAGTACTTC. Translation: CASSLPRGYEQYF.